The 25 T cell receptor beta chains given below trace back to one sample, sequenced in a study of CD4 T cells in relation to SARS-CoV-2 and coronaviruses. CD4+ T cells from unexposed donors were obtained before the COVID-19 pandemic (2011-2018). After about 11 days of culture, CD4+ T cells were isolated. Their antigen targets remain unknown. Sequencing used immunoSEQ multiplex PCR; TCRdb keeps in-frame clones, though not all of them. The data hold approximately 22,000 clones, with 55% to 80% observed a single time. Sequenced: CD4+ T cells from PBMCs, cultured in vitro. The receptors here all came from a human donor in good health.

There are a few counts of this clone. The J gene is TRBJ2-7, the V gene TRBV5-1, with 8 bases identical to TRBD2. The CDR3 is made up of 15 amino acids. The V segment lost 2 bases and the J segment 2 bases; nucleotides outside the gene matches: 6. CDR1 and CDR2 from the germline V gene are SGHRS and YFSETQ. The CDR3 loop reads CASSFLAGQPYEQYF. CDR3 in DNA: TGCGCCAGCAGCTTTCTAGCGGGCCAGCCCTACGAGCAGTACTTC.

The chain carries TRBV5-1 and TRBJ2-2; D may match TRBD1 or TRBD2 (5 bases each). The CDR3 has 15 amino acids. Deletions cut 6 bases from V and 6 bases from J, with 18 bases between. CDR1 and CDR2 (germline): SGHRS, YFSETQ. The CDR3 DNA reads TGCGCCAGCACCCCGGGACCTCGTGATTCCGGGGAGCTGTTTTTT. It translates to CASTPGPRDSGELFF.

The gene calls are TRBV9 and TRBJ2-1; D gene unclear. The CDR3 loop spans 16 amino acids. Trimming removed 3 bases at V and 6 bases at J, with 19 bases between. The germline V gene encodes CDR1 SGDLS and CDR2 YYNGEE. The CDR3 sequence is CASSDLVGVRGNEQFF. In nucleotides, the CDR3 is TGTGCCAGCAGCGACCTAGTTGGGGTCCGTGGCAATGAGCAGTTCTTC.

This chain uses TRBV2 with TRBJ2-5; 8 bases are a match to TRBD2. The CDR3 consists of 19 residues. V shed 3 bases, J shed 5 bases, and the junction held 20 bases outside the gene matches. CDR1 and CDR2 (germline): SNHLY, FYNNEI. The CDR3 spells CASSDRGLAGHPVVETQYF. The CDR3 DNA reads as TGTGCCAGCAGTGATCGTGGGTTAGCGGGGCACCCGGTTGTGGAGACCCAGTACTTC.

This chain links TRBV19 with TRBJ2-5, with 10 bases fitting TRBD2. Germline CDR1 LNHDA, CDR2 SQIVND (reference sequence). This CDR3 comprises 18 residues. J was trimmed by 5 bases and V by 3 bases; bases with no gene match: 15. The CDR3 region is CASSIGLAGVLTVETQYF. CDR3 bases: TGTGCCAGTAGTATTGGGCTAGCGGGGGTTCTCACCGTTGAGACCCAGTACTTC.

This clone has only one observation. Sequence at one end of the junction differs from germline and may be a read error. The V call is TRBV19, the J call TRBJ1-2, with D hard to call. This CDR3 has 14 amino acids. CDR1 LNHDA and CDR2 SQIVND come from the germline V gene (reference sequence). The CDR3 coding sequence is TGTGCCAGTAGTCTAGAGAAAGGCACCTATGGCTACACCTTC. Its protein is CASSLEKGTYGYTF.

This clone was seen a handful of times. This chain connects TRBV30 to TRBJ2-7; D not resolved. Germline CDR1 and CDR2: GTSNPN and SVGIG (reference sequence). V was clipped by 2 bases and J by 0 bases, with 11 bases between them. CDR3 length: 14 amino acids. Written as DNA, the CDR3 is TGTGCCTGGAGTCTCCGCTTGAGCTCCTACGAGCAGTACTTC. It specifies CAWSLRLSSYEQYF.

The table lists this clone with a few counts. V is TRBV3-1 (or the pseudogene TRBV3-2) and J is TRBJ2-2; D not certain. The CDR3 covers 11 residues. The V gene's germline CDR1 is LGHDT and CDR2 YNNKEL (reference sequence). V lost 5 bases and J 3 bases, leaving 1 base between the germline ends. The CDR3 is CASSYTGELFF. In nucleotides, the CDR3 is TGTGCCAGCAGCTACACCGGGGAGCTGTTTTTT.

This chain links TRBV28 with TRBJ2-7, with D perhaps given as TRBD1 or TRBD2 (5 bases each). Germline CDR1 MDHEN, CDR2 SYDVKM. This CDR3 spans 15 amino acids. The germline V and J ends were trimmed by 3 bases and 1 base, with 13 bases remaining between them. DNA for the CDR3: TGTGCCAGCAGTTTGTTGTGGGGGAATTCCTACGAGCAGTACTTC. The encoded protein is CASSLLWGNSYEQYF.

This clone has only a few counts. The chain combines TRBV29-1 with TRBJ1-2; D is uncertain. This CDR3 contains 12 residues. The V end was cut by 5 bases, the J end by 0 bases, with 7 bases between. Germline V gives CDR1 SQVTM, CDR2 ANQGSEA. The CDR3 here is CSVSQSNYGYTF. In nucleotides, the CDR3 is TGCAGCGTTTCCCAGTCTAACTATGGCTACACCTTC.

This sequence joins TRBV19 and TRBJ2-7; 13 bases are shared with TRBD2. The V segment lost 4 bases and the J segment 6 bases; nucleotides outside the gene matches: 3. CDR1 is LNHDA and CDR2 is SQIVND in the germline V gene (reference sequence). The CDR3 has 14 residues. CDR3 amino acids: CASSKWTSGSEQYF. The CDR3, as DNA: TGTGCCAGTAGTAAGTGGACTAGCGGGAGCGAGCAGTACTTC.

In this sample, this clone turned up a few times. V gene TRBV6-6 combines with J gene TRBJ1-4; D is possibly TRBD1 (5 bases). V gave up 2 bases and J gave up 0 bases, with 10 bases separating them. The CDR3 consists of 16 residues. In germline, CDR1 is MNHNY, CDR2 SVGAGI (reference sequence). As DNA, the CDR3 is TGTGCCAGCAGTTACCCGTTAGGGGCAACTAATGAAAAACTGTTTTTT. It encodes CASSYPLGATNEKLFF.

CDR3 nucleotides: TGCAGCGTTGAAGATCGTCGTGGGGGACAGGTTCCCAATGAGCAGTTCTTC. Its translation is CSVEDRRGGQVPNEQFF. This rearrangement joins TRBV29-1 to TRBJ2-1; 8 bases line up with TRBD1. There are 17 residues in the CDR3. V shed 0 bases and J 6 bases; nucleotides not matched to a gene: 13. Germline values: CDR1 SQVTM, CDR2 ANQGSEA.

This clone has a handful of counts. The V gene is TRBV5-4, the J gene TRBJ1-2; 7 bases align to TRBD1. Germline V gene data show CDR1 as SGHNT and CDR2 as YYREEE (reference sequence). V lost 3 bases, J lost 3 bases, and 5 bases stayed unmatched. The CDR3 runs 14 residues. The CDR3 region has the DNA TGTGCCAGCAGCTACGGAGACAGGGACTATGGCTACACCTTC. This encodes CASSYGDRDYGYTF.

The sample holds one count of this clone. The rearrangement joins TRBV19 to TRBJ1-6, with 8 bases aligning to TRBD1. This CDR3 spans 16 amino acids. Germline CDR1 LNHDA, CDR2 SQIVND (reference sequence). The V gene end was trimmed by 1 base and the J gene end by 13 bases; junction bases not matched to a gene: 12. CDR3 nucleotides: TGTGCCAGTAGTATAGCTCCGGGACAGGAGGGGTTTCCCCTCCACTTT. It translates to CASSIAPGQEGFPLHF. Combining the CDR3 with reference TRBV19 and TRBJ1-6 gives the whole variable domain DGGITQSPKYLFRKEGQNVTLSCEQNLNHDAMYWYRQDPGQGLRLIYYSQIVNDFQKGDIAEGYSVSREKKESFPLTVTSAQKNPTAFYLCASSIAPGQEGFPLHFGNGTRLTVT.

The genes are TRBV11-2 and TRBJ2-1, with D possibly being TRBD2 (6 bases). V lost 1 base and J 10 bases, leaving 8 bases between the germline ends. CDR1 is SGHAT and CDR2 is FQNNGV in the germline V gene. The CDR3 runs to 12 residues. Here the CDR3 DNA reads TGTGCCAGCAGCTTAGTGGGGGGAGAGCAGTTCTTC. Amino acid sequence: CASSLVGGEQFF. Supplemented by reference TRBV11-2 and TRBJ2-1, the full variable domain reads EAGVAQSPRYKIIEKRQSVAFWCNPISGHATLYWYQQILGQGPKLLIQFQNNGVVDDSQLPKDRFSAERLKGVDSTLKIQPAKLEDSAVYLCASSLVGGEQFFGPGTRLTVL.

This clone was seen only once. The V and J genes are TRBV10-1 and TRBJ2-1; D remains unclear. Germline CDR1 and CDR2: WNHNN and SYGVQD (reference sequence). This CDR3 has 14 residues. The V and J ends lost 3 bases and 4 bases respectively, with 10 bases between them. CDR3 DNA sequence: TGCGCCAGCAGTGAAAGTACCGATTACAATGAGCAGTTCTTC. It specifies CASSESTDYNEQFF.

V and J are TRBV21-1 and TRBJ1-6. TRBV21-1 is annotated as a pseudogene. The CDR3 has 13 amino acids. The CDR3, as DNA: TGTGCCAGCAGCACTCAGACCCGATCACCCCTCCACTTT. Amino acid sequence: CASSTQTRSPLHF.

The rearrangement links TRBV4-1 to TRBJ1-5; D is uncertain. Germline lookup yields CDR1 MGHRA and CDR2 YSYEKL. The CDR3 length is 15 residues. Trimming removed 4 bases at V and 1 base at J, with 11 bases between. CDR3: CASSRLDRSNQPQHF. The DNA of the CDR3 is TGCGCCAGCAGCCGCCTAGATCGGAGCAATCAGCCCCAGCATTTT.

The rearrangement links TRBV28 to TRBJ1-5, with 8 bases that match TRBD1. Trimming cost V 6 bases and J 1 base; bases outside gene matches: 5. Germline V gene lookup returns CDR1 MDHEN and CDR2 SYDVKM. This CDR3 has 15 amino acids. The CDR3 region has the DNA TGTGCCAGCAGCAGACAGGGGTTAAGCAATCAGCCCCAGCATTTT. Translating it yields CASSRQGLSNQPQHF.

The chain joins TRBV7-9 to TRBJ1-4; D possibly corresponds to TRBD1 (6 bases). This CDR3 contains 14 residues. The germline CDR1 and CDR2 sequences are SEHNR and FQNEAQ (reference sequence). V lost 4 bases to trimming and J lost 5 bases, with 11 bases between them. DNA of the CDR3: TGTGCCAGCAGCTCAACAGGGCCCAATGAAAAACTGTTTTTT. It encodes CASSSTGPNEKLFF. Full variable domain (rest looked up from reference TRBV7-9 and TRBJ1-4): DTGVSQNPRHKITKRGQNVTFRCDPISEHNRLYWYRQTLGQGPEFLTYFQNEAQLEKSRLLSDRFSAERPKGSFSTLEIQRTEQGDSAMYLCASSSTGPNEKLFFGSGTQLSVL.

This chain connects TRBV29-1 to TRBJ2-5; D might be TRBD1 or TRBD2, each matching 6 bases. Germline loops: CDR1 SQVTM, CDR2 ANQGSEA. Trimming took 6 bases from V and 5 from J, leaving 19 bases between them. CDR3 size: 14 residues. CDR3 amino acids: CSVEDWGATETQYF. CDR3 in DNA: TGCAGCGTGGAGGACTGGGGGGCTACGGAGACCCAGTACTTC. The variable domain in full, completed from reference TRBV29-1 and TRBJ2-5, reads SAVISQKPSRDICQRGTSLTIQCQVDSQVTMMFWYRQQPGQSLTLIATANQGSEATYESGFVIDKFPISRPNLTFSTLTVSNMSPEDSSIYLCSVEDWGATETQYFGPGTRLLVL.

This chain's CDR3 is CAWALGGLETQYF. In DNA, the CDR3 is TGTGCCTGGGCCCTTGGGGGGCTGGAGACCCAGTACTTC. V gene TRBV30 combines with J gene TRBJ2-5, with D possibly called TRBD1 or TRBD2 (6 bases each). Germline CDR1 GTSNPN, CDR2 SVGIG (reference sequence). This CDR3 spans 13 amino acids. The germline V and J ends were trimmed by 5 bases and 5 bases, with 15 bases remaining between them.

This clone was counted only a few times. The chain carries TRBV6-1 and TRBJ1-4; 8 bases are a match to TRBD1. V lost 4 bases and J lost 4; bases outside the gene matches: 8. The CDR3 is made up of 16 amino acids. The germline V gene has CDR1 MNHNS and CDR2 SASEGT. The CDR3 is CASSAGRGQGNEKLFF. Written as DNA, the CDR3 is TGTGCCAGCAGTGCGGGCAGGGGGCAGGGTAATGAAAAACTGTTTTTT.

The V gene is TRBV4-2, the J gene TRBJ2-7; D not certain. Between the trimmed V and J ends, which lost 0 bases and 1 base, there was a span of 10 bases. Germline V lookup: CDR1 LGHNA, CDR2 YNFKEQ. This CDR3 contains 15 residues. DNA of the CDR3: TGTGCCAGCAGCCAAGATCTTAAGGGTTCCTACGAGCAGTACTTC. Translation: CASSQDLKGSYEQYF.